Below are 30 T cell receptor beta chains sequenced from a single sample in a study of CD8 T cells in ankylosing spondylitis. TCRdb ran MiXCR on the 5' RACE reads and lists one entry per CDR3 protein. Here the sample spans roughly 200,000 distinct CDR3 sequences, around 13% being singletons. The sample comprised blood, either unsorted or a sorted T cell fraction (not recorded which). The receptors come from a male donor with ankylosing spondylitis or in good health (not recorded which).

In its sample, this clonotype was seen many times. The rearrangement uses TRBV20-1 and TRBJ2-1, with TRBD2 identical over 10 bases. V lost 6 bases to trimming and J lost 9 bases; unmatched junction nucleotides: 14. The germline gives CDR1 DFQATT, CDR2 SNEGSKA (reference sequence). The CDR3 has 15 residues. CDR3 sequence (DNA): TGCAGTGCCGCCTCTAGCGGGAGAGAAGTCGGTGAGCAGTTCTTC. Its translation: CSAASSGREVGEQFF.

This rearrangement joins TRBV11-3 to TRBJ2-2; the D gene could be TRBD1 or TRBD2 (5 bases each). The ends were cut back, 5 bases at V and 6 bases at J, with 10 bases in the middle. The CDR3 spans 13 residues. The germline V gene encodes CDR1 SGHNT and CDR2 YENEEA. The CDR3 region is CASSPGTPGELFF. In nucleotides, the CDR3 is TGTGCCAGCAGCCCCGGGACGCCCGGGGAGCTGTTTTTT.

Here the CDR3 DNA reads TGCGCCAGCAGCCAAGAGCAGGGGCTAATCGGAAACACCATATATTTT. Protein: CASSQEQGLIGNTIYF. The chain is built from TRBV4-1 and TRBJ1-3, with a tentative D call TRBD1 (6 bases). Germline V gene lookup returns CDR1 MGHRA and CDR2 YSYEKL. V was shortened by 0 bases and J by 4 bases, with 13 bases between the two germline ends. There are 16 residues in the CDR3.

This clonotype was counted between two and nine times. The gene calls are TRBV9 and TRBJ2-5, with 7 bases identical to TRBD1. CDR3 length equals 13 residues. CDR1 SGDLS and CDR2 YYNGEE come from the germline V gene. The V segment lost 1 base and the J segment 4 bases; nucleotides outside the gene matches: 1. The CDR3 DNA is TGTGCCAGCAGCGTAAACAGGGGAGAGACCCAGTACTTC. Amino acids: CASSVNRGETQYF.

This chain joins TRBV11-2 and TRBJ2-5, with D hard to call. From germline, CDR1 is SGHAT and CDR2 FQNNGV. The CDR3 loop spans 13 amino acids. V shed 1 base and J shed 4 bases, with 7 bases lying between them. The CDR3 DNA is TGTGCCAGCAGCTTAGCGGGTGCAGAGACCCAGTACTTC. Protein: CASSLAGAETQYF.

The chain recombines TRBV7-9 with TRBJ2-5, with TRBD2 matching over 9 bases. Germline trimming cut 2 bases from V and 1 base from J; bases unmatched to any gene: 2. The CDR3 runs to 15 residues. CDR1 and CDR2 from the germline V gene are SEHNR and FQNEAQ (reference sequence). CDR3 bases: TGTGCCAGCAGCTTAACAGCGGGGGGCCAAGAGACCCAGTACTTC. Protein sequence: CASSLTAGGQETQYF.

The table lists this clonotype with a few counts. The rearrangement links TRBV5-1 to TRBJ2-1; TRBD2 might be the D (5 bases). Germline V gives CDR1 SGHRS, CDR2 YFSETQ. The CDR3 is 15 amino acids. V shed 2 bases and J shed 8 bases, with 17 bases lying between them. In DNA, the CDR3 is TGCGCCAGCAGCTTCCGTGCACTTCGGCGGGATGAGCAGTTCTTC. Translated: CASSFRALRRDEQFF. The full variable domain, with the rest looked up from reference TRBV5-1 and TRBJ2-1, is KAGVTQTPRYLIKTRGQQVTLSCSPISGHRSVSWYQQTPGQGLQFLFEYFSETQRNKGNFPGRFSGRQFSNSRSEMNVSTLELGDSALYLCASSFRALRRDEQFFGPGTRLTVL.

CDR3 residues: CASDPGLPYEQYF. DNA of the CDR3: TGTGCCAGCGACCCAGGGCTTCCCTACGAGCAGTACTTC. The rearrangement links TRBV5-5 to TRBJ2-7, with D maybe TRBD1 (5 bases). The CDR3 is 13 amino acids. The ends were cut back, 7 bases at V and 2 bases at J, with 13 bases in the middle. Per the germline V gene, CDR1 is SGHKS and CDR2 is YYEKEE (reference sequence).

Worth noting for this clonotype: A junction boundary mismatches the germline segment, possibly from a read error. CDR3 sequence (DNA): TGCGCCAGCAGCTTGGGACAGGGTAACGATGGCTACACCTTC. Translated, it gives CASSLGQGNDGYTF. The chain combines TRBV5-1 with TRBJ1-2; TRBD1 matches at 7 bases. CDR1 SGHRS and CDR2 YFSETQ come from the germline V gene. The CDR3 extends over 14 amino acids.

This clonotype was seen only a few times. The CDR3, as DNA: TGTGCCAGCAGCACAATGAACTACGAGCAGTACTTC. Its protein product is CASSTMNYEQYF. V gene TRBV5-6 combines with J gene TRBJ2-7, with D unresolved. This CDR3 has 12 residues. Trimming cost V 4 bases and J 3 bases, with 8 bases left between them. Germline V CDR1 and CDR2: SGHDT, YYEEEE.

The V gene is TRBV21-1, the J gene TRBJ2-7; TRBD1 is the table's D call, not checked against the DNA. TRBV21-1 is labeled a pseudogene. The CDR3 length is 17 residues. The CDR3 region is CASTVRGQGTCAYEQYF. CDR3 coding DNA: TGTGCCAGCACCGTAAGGGGGCAGGGAACATGTGCCTACGAGCAGTACTTC.

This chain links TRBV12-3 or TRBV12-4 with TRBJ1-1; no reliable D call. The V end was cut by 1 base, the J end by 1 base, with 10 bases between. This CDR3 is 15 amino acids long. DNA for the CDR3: TGTGCCAGCAGTTTAGAAGAGGGCGCGAACACTGAAGCTTTCTTT. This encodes CASSLEEGANTEAFF.

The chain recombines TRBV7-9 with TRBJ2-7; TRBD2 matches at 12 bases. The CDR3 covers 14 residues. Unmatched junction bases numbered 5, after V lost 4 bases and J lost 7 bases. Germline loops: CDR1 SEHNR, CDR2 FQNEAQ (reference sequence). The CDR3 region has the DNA TGTGCCAGCAGCTCTAGCGGGAGGGCTCGGGAGCAGTACTTC. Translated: CASSSSGRAREQYF.

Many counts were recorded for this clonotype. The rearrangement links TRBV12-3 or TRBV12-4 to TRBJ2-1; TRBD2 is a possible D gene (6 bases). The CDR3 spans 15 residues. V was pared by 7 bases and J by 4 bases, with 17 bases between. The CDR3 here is CASKPDGGFYNEQFF. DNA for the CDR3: TGTGCCAGCAAACCGGACGGGGGATTTTACAATGAGCAGTTCTTC.

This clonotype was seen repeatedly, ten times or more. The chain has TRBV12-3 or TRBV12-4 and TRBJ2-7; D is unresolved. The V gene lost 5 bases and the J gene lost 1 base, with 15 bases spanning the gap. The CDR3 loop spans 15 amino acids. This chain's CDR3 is CASSPTHPDSYEQYF. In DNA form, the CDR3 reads TGTGCCAGCAGTCCGACACACCCGGATTCCTACGAGCAGTACTTC.

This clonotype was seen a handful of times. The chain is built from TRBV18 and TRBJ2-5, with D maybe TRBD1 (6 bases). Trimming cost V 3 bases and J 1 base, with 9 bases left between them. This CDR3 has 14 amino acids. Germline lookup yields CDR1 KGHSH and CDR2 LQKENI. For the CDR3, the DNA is TGTGCCAGCTCACCCGAGGACAGCCAAGAGACCCAGTACTTC. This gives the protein CASSPEDSQETQYF. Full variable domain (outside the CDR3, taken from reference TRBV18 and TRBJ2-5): NAGVMQNPRHLVRRRGQEARLRCSPMKGHSHVYWYRQLPEEGLKFMVYLQKENIIDESGMPKERFSAEFPKEGPSILRIQQVVRGDSAAYFCASSPEDSQETQYFGPGTRLLVL.

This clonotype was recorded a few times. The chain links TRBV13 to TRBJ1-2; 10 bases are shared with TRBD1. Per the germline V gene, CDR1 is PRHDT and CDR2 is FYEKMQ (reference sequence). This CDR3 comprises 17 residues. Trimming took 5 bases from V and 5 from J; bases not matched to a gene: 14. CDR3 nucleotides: TGTGCCAGCAGCGTCGATGACAGGGGGCGCCCTCCTTATGGCTACACCTTC. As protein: CASSVDDRGRPPYGYTF. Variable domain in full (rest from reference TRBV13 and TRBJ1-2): AAGVIQSPRHLIKEKRETATLKCYPIPRHDTVYWYQQGPGQDPQFLISFYEKMQSDKGSIPDRFSAQQFSDYHSELNMSSLELGDSALYFCASSVDDRGRPPYGYTFGSGTRLTVV.

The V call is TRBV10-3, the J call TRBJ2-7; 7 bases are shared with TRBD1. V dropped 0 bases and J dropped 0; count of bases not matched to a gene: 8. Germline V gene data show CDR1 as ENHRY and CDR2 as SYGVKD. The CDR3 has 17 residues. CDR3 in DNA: TGTGCCATCAGTGAGTCCTACCGACAGGGACCCTCCTACGAGCAGTACTTC. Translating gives CAISESYRQGPSYEQYF.

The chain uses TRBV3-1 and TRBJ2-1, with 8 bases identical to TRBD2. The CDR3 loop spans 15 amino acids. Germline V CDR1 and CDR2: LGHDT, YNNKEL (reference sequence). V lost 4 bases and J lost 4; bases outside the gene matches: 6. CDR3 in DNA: TGTGCCAGCAGCCTCCGCGGGGGGCTATACAATGAGCAGTTCTTC. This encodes CASSLRGGLYNEQFF.

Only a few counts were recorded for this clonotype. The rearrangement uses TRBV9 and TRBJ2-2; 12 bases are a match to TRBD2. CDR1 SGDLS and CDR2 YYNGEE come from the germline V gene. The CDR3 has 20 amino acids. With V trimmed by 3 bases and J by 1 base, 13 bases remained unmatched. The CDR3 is CASSGETSGGQRVNTGELFF. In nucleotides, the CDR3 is TGTGCCAGCAGCGGCGAGACTAGCGGGGGCCAGAGAGTGAACACCGGGGAGCTGTTTTTT.

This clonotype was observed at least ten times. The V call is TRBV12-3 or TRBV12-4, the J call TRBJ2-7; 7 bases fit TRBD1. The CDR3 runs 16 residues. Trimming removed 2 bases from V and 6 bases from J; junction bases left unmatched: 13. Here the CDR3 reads CASSLYKEGAPFEQYF. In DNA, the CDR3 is TGTGCCAGCAGTTTATACAAAGAGGGGGCCCCCTTCGAGCAGTACTTC.

CDR3: CASSSHTDTQYF. CDR3 DNA: TGTGCCAGCAGCTCCCACACAGATACGCAGTATTTT. The chain joins TRBV11-2 to TRBJ2-3; D gene ambiguous. V was shortened by 4 bases and J by 2 bases, with 4 bases between the two germline ends. The CDR3 is 12 amino acids. CDR1 is SGHAT and CDR2 is FQNNGV in the germline V gene.

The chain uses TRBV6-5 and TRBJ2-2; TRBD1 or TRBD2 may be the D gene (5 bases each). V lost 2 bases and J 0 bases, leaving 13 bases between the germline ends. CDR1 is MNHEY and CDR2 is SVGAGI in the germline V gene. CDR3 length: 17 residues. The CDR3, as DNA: TGTGCCAGCAGTTACGCCCGGGACGGCCCGAACACCGGGGAGCTGTTTTTT. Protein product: CASSYARDGPNTGELFF.

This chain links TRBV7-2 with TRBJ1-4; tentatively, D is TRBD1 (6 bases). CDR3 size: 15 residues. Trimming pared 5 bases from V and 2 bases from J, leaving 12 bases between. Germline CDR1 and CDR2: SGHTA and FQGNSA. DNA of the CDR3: TGTGCCAGCAGCCAAACAGGGTACACTAATGAAAAACTGTTTTTT. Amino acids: CASSQTGYTNEKLFF.

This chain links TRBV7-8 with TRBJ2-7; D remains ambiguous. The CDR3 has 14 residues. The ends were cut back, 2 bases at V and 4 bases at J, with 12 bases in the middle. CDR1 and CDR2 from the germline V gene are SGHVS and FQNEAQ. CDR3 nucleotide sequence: TGTGCCAGCAGCTTATATGGCAAACAATACGAGCAGTACTTC. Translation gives CASSLYGKQYEQYF.

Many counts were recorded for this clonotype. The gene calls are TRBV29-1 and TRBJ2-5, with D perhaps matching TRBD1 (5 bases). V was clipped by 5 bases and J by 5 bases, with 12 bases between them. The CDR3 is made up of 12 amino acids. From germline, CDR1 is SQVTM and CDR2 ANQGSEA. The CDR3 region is CSVTRARETQYF. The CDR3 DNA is TGCAGCGTTACCAGGGCGCGGGAGACCCAGTACTTC.

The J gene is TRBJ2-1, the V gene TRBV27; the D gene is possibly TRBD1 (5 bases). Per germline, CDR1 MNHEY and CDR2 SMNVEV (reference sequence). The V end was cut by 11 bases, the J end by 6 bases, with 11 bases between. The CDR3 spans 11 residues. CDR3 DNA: TGTGCCGCCAGGGTCGGCAATGAGCAGTTCTTC. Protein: CAARVGNEQFF.

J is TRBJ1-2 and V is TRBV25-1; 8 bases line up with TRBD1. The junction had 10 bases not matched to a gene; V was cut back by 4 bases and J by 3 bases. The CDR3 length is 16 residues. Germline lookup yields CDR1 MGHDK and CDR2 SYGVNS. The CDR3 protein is CASSARTGKSDYGYTF. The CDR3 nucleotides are TGTGCCAGCAGTGCCCGGACAGGGAAGAGCGACTATGGCTACACCTTC.

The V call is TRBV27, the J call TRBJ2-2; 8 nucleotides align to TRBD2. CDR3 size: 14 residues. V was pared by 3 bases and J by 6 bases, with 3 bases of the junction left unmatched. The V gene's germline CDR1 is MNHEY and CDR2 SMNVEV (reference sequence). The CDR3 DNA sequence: TGTGCCAGCAGTTTGGGAGCGGGAGCCGGGGAGCTGTTTTTT. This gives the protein CASSLGAGAGELFF.

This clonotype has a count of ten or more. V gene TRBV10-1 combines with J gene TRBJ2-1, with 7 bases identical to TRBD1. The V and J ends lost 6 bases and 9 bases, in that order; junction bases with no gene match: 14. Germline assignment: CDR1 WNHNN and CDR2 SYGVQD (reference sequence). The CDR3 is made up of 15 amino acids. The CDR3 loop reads CASSRDSGLSGEQFF. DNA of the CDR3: TGCGCCAGCAGCCGGGACAGTGGCCTTTCGGGTGAGCAGTTCTTC.